The 21 T cell receptor beta chains presented below share a single source sample, sequenced in a study of blood T cell repertoires in COVID-19. Here immunoSEQ multiplex PCR was the method, and the copy in TCRdb shows in-frame clones only, minus some. The data contain over 200,000 clones, around 85% of them singletons. Sequenced input: peripheral blood. These receptor sequences come from a human donor in a cohort sampled during active COVID-19.

The V gene is TRBV14, the J gene TRBJ2-1, with 12 bases identical to TRBD2. Trimming took 1 base from V and 7 from J; bases not matched to a gene: 11. The germline V gene has CDR1 SGHDN and CDR2 FVKESK. The CDR3 is 18 amino acids. CDR3 coding DNA: TGTGCCAGCAGCCAAGCGTTGACTAGCGGGAGAGTAAAGAATGAGCAGTTCTTC. This translates into CASSQALTSGRVKNEQFF.

The V and J genes are TRBV19 and TRBJ2-7; the match to TRBD2 covers 9 bases. This CDR3 has 14 amino acids. Germline CDR1 is LNHDA and CDR2 is SQIVND (reference sequence). The V and J ends lost 5 bases and 3 bases, in that order; junction bases with no gene match: 5. CDR3 in DNA: TGTGCCAGTAGTTCGAGACTAGCGGACTACGAGCAGTACTTC. Translation gives CASSSRLADYEQYF.

This chain links TRBV6-1 with TRBJ2-1; D gene ambiguous. V was shortened by 1 base and J by 6 bases, with 10 bases between the two germline ends. Germline values: CDR1 MNHNS, CDR2 SASEGT. The CDR3 runs to 14 residues. CDR3 DNA sequence: TGTGCCAGCAGTGAAGTAGAGGAGCTCAATGAGCAGTTCTTC. Translation: CASSEVEELNEQFF.

This chain uses TRBV10-3 with TRBJ2-5; D is perhaps TRBD1 (6 bases). Per germline, CDR1 ENHRY and CDR2 SYGVKD. The CDR3 is 13 residues long. Trimming took 5 bases from V and 1 from J, leaving 8 bases between them. In DNA form, the CDR3 reads TGTGCCATCAGTCGGACAGCCCAAGAGACCCAGTACTTC. It is translated as CAISRTAQETQYF.

This rearrangement joins TRBV30 to TRBJ1-1; a possible D gene is TRBD1 (6 bases). V lost 7 bases to trimming and J lost 3 bases, with 12 bases between them. In germline, CDR1 is GTSNPN, CDR2 SVGIG (reference sequence). The CDR3 spans 12 residues. CDR3 sequence: CALFRGDTEAFF. For the CDR3, the DNA is TGTGCCTTGTTCAGGGGTGACACTGAAGCTTTCTTT.

The chain links TRBV28 to TRBJ2-7, with TRBD1 matching 7 bases. V shed 3 bases and J 2 bases; nucleotides not matched to a gene: 7. CDR3 length equals 15 residues. CDR1 and CDR2 (germline): MDHEN, SYDVKM. The CDR3 reads CASSLGSQGAYEQYF. The CDR3 region has the DNA TGTGCCAGCAGTTTGGGGTCCCAGGGGGCCTACGAGCAGTACTTC.

The CDR3 protein is CASSLQGRTGELFF. The CDR3 DNA reads as TGTGCCAGCAGCTTGCAGGGGCGTACCGGGGAGCTGTTTTTT. The genes are TRBV7-2 and TRBJ2-2; D possibly corresponds to TRBD1 (6 bases). The V end lost 3 bases, the J end lost 5 bases, and 10 bases lay between the germline ends. The CDR3 loop spans 14 amino acids. Germline V gives CDR1 SGHTA, CDR2 FQGNSA.

A single count supports this clone. This sample includes further DNA sequences coding for the same CDR3. The chain carries TRBV3-1 (or the pseudogene TRBV3-2) and TRBJ2-5; possible D gene TRBD2, 6 bases. Germline V lookup: CDR1 LGHDT, CDR2 YNNKEL (reference sequence). The V and J ends lost 3 bases and 4 bases respectively, with 12 bases between them. The CDR3 covers 14 residues. The CDR3 nucleotides read TGTGCCAGCAGCCAGAGGCAGGGAGGAGAGACCCAGTACTTC. This sequence encodes CASSQRQGGETQYF.

CDR3 region: CASSETEAGTEAFF. DNA of the CDR3: TGTGCCAGCAGTGAAACAGAGGCGGGGACTGAAGCTTTCTTT. The chain recombines TRBV2 with TRBJ1-1; the D is unclear. V was cut by 2 bases and J by 5 bases, with 12 bases left in between. The CDR3 is 14 amino acids. Germline lookup yields CDR1 SNHLY and CDR2 FYNNEI.

The CDR3 bases are TGTGCCAGCAGTTACGCAGCAGCGAGCTACGAGCAGTACTTC. It translates to CASSYAAASYEQYF. The rearrangement uses TRBV6-5 and TRBJ2-7; D unclear. Trimming shortened V by 2 bases and J by 3 bases, and 11 bases separated the two germline ends. CDR1 is MNHEY and CDR2 is SVGAGI in the germline V gene. CDR3 size: 14 residues.

This clone was seen only once. The chain recombines TRBV7-2 with TRBJ2-7, with 10 positions matching TRBD2. CDR3 length: 16 amino acids. V trimming: 0 bases; J trimming: 4 bases; junction bases outside the gene matches: 6. CDR1 SGHTA and CDR2 FQGNSA come from the germline V gene. The DNA of the CDR3 is TGTGCCAGCAGCTTAGCGTCTAGCGGGAGACTATACGAGCAGTACTTC. Translation: CASSLASSGRLYEQYF.

The chain is built from TRBV4-3 and TRBJ2-3; perhaps TRBD2 as D (5 bases). This CDR3 comprises 16 residues. Germline V gene lookup returns CDR1 LGHNA and CDR2 YSLEER. The V and J ends lost 2 bases and 4 bases respectively, with 16 bases between them. The CDR3 loop is CASSQLEGLKADTQYF. In DNA, the CDR3 is TGCGCCAGCAGCCAACTCGAGGGCCTAAAGGCAGATACGCAGTATTTT.

This chain uses TRBV7-2 with TRBJ2-7, with TRBD1 matching over 7 bases. This CDR3 contains 15 residues. V trimming: 5 bases; J trimming: 4 bases; junction bases outside the gene matches: 11. The V gene's germline CDR1 is SGHTA and CDR2 FQGNSA. The CDR3 loop is CASSPLAGGRYEQYF. The DNA of the CDR3 is TGTGCCAGCAGCCCCCTCGCAGGGGGAAGGTACGAGCAGTACTTC.

The rearrangement links TRBV7-6 to TRBJ1-4; 7 bases are shared with TRBD1. The CDR3 has 17 residues. V gave up 3 bases and J gave up 0 bases; unmatched junction bases: 7. CDR1 SGHVS and CDR2 FNYEAQ come from the germline V gene. The CDR3 sequence is CASSFTGAGSTNEKLFF. CDR3 nucleotides: TGTGCCAGCAGCTTTACAGGGGCCGGGTCAACTAATGAAAAACTGTTTTTT. Using reference TRBV7-6 and TRBJ1-4 for the parts outside the CDR3, the full variable domain is GAGVSQSPRYKVTKRGQDVALRCDPISGHVSLYWYRQALGQGPEFLTYFNYEAQQDKSGLPNDRFSAERPEGSISTLTIQRTEQRDSAMYRCASSFTGAGSTNEKLFFGSGTQLSVL.

The J gene is TRBJ2-1, the V gene TRBV11-3; 10 bases match TRBD2. The J segment lost 7 bases and the V segment lost 0 bases, leaving 6 bases of the junction unmatched. Germline loops: CDR1 SGHNT, CDR2 YENEEA. The CDR3 length is 16 residues. Here the CDR3 reads CASSLDYVAGGNEQFF. CDR3 bases: TGTGCCAGCAGCTTAGATTACGTAGCGGGGGGAAATGAGCAGTTCTTC.

This chain uses TRBV2 with TRBJ2-5, with 7 bases aligning to TRBD2. The CDR3 is 15 amino acids. Germline V lookup: CDR1 SNHLY, CDR2 FYNNEI. V dropped 3 bases and J dropped 4; count of bases not matched to a gene: 8. This CDR3 reads CASSDGGGPSETQYF. The CDR3 DNA is TGTGCCAGCAGTGACGGGGGAGGGCCATCAGAGACCCAGTACTTC.

The CDR3 loop is CASSPGRVTEAFF. In nucleotides, the CDR3 is TGTGCCAGCAGTCCCGGGAGAGTTACTGAAGCTTTCTTT. V gene TRBV2 combines with J gene TRBJ1-1; no clear D gene. The V gene's germline CDR1 is SNHLY and CDR2 FYNNEI. V shed 5 bases and J shed 5 bases, with 12 bases lying between them. The CDR3 loop spans 13 amino acids.

V usage is TRBV6-5 and J usage is TRBJ2-2; the D is unclear. V lost 6 bases and J lost 2, with 7 bases in between. The length of the CDR3 is 13 residues. In germline, CDR1 is MNHEY, CDR2 SVGAGI. The CDR3 region has the DNA TGTGCCAGCAGGGGCTCTAACACCGGGGAGCTGTTTTTT. Translation: CASRGSNTGELFF.

The rearrangement uses TRBV28 and TRBJ2-7; 7 bases agree with TRBD1. The CDR3 runs 15 residues. After removal of 3 bases from V and 2 bases from J, the junction contained 7 bases not matched to a gene. Germline loops: CDR1 MDHEN, CDR2 SYDVKM. The CDR3 is CASSFIKGQTYEQYF. The CDR3 DNA sequence: TGTGCCAGCAGTTTCATAAAGGGACAGACCTACGAGCAGTACTTC.

The chain carries TRBV14 and TRBJ2-7, with TRBD2 matching 11 bases. V was pared by 0 bases and J by 4 bases, with 5 bases of the junction left unmatched. Germline V lookup: CDR1 SGHDN, CDR2 FVKESK. This CDR3 is built from 16 residues. CDR3 in amino acids: CASSQDLASGRYEQYF. The CDR3 DNA follows: TGTGCCAGCAGCCAAGATTTGGCTAGCGGGAGGTACGAGCAGTACTTC.

This chain uses TRBV5-6 with TRBJ1-1, with D perhaps TRBD1 (6 bases). The ends were cut back, 0 bases at V and 2 bases at J, with 17 bases in the middle. CDR3 length equals 17 residues. The germline V gene has CDR1 SGHDT and CDR2 YYEEEE. The CDR3 loop reads CASSLAGTRAPNTEAFF. In DNA, the CDR3 is TGTGCCAGCAGCTTGGCCGGGACAAGGGCACCAAACACTGAAGCTTTCTTT.